These T cell receptor beta chains were read from a single sample in a study of blood T cell repertoires in COVID-19. Method: immunoSEQ multiplex PCR; TCRdb's copy keeps in-frame clones and lacks some. The sample holds about 300,000 clones, around four fifths seen once. Sequencing was done on a sample of peripheral blood. The receptors shown here come from a woman between 50 and 59 years old with acute or convalescent COVID-19. Both conserved end residues are part of each CDR3. The D gene is left open where the match is weak. Size is omitted from some rows. Given values are once, few, many or a class for expanded clones.

CDR3 protein	CDR3 DNA	clone size	V gene	D gene	J gene
CASSRGEGSGNTIYF	TGTGCCAGCTCACGCGGTGAGGGCTCTGGAAACACCATATATTTT	-	TRBV18	-	TRBJ1-3
CASSLSGIYGYTF	TGTGCCAGCAGCTTATCAGGGATCTATGGCTACACCTTC	-	TRBV7-9	-	TRBJ1-2
CASSTYRERSNQPQHF	TGTGCCAGTAGTACCTACAGGGAACGGAGCAATCAGCCCCAGCATTTT	-	TRBV19	-	TRBJ1-5
CASSLGSSIRENIQYF	TGTGCCAGCAGCTTGGGCTCATCCATCCGGGAAAACATTCAGTACTTC	-	TRBV5-5	-	TRBJ2-4
CATTVFGNTEAFF	TGTGCCACCACAGTGTTTGGGAACACTGAAGCTTTCTTT	once	TRBV6-5	-	TRBJ1-1
CASSTGQGYQPQHF	TGTGCCAGCAGCACCGGACAGGGGTATCAGCCCCAGCATTTT	-	TRBV2	TRBD1	TRBJ1-5
CASSHRGLAEAFF	TGTGCCAGCAGCCACAGGGGCCTCGCTGAAGCTTTCTTT	once	TRBV7-8	TRBD1	TRBJ1-1
CASSVSPRDLEQFF	TGTGCCAGCAGCGTCTCCCCTAGGGACTTGGAGCAGTTCTTC	-	TRBV7-9	-	TRBJ2-1
CASSLVATSYNEQFF	TGCGCCAGCAGCTTGGTAGCTACTAGTTACAATGAGCAGTTCTTC	-	TRBV5-1	-	TRBJ2-1
CSVEGAGINTEAFF	TGCAGCGTTGAGGGGGCAGGCATAAACACTGAAGCTTTCTTT	few	TRBV29-1	-	TRBJ1-1
CASRAPGLDSYEQYF	TGTGCCAGCAGGGCCCCGGGACTGGACTCCTACGAGCAGTACTTC	-	TRBV6-5	-	TRBJ2-7
CASSEGGNSPLHF	TGTGCCAGCAGTGAGGGGGGGAACTCACCCCTCCACTTT	once	TRBV6-4	-	TRBJ1-6
CASSARQDPSDGYTF	TGTGCCAGCTCAGCTCGACAGGACCCTTCAGATGGCTACACCTTC	-	TRBV18	-	TRBJ1-2
CASSFGGGSFGGTDTQYF	TGTGCCAGCAGCTTTGGCGGGGGTTCCTTTGGAGGCACAGATACGCAGTATTTT	few	TRBV11-3	TRBD2	TRBJ2-3
CASSPDTSYNEQFF	TGTGCCAGCAGTCCGGACACCTCCTACAATGAGCAGTTCTTC	-	TRBV27	-	TRBJ2-1
CASSLGGSLRGETQYF	TGTGCCAGCAGCTTGGGGGGTAGCTTAAGGGGAGAGACCCAGTACTTC	-	TRBV5-4	-	TRBJ2-5